The source of this T cell receptor beta chain is a study of blood T cells in healthy people across ages. The sample holds many counts of this clonotype. Combining a sample-barcoded 5' primer with a J-beta primer mix, a second PCR ran for roughly 6 to 11 cycles. MiXCR was run by TCRdb on the 5' RACE reads, yielding one entry per CDR3 protein. The data contain 870,000 or so distinct CDR3 sequences, under 30% of them singletons. The CDR3 is made up of 16 amino acids. Germline V gene lookup returns CDR1 MNHEY and CDR2 SVGEGT. Unmatched junction bases numbered 13, after V lost 4 bases and J lost 6 bases. This sequence originates from an elderly woman in good health. Sample: blood. The V call is TRBV6-2 or TRBV6-3, the J call TRBJ1-2, with 8 bases matching TRBD1. The CDR3 sequence: CASSLPPGQVRDGYTF. CDR3 sequence (DNA): TGTGCCAGCAGTTTACCCCCGGGACAGGTTCGGGATGGCTACACCTTC.